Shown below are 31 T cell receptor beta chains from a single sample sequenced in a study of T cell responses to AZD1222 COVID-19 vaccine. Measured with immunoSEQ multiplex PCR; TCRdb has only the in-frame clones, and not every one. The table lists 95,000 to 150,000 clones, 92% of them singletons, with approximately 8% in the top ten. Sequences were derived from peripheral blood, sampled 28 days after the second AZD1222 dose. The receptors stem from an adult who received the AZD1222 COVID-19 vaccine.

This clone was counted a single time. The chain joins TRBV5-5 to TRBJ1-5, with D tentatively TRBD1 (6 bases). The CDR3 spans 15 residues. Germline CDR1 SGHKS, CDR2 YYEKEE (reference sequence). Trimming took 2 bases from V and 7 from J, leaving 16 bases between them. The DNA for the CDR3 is TGTGCCAGCAGCTTTATGTGGGGGCGCGAACAGCCCCAGCATTTT. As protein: CASSFMWGREQPQHF. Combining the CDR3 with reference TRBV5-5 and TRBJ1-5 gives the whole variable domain DAGVTQSPTHLIKTRGQQVTLRCSPISGHKSVSWYQQVLGQGPQFIFQYYEKEERGRGNFPDRFSARQFPNYSSELNVNALLLGDSALYLCASSFMWGREQPQHFGDGTRLSIL.

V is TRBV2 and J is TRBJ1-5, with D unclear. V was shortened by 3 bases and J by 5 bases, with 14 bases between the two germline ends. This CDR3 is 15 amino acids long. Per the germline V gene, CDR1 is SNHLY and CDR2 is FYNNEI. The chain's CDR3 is CASSDRQWTDQPQHF. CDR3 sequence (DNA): TGTGCCAGCAGTGATCGGCAGTGGACGGATCAGCCCCAGCATTTT.

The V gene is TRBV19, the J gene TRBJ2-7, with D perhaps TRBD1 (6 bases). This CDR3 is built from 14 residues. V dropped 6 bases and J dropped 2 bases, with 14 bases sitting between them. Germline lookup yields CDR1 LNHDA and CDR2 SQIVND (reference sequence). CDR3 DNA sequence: TGTGCCAGTAGCCCCGCAGGACAGACCTACGAGCAGTACTTC. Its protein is CASSPAGQTYEQYF.

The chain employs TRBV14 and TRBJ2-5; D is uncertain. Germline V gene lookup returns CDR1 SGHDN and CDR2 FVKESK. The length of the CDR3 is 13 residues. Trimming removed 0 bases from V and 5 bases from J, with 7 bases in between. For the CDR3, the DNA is TGTGCCAGCAGCCAAGAGAATGTGGAGACCCAGTACTTC. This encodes CASSQENVETQYF.

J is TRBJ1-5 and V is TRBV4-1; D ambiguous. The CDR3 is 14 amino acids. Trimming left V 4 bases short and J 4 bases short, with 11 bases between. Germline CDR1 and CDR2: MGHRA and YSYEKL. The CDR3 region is CASSPIVGNQPQHF. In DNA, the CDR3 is TGCGCCAGCAGCCCGATTGTAGGGAATCAGCCCCAGCATTTT.

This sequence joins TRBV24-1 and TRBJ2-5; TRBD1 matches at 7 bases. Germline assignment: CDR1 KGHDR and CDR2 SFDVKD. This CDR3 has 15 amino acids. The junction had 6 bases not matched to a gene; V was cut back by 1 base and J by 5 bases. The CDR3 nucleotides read TGTGCCACCAGTGATTTACAGGGGCGAGGGGAGACCCAGTACTTC. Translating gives CATSDLQGRGETQYF.

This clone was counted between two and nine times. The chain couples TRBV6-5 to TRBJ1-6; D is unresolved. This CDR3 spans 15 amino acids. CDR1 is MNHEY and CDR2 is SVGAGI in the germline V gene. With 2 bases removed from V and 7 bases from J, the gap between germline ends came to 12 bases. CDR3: CASSYGGPRNSPLHF. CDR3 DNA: TGTGCCAGCAGTTACGGCGGCCCTCGAAATTCACCCCTCCACTTT.

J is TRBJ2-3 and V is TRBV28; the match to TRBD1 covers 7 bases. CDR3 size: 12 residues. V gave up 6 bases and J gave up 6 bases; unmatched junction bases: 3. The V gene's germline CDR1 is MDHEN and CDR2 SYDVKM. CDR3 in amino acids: CASSSRGDTQYF. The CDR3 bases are TGTGCCAGCAGCTCCAGGGGGGATACGCAGTATTTT.

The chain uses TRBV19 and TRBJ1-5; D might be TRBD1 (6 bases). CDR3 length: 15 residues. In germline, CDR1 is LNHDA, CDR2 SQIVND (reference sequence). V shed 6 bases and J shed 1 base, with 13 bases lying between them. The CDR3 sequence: CASRELRGSNQPQHF. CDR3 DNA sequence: TGTGCCAGTAGAGAACTCAGGGGCAGCAATCAGCCCCAGCATTTT.

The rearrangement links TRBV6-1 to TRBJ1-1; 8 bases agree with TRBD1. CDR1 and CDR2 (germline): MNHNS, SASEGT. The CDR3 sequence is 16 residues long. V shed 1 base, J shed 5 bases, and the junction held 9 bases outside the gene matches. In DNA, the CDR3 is TGTGCCAGCAGTGAAGTTATTTACGGGACAGGTACTGAAGCTTTCTTT. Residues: CASSEVIYGTGTEAFF.

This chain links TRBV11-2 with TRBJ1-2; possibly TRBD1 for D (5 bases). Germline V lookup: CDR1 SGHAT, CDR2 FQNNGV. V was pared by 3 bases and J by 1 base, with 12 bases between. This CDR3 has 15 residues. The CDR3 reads CASSFGGRGNYGYTF. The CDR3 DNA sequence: TGTGCCAGCAGCTTCGGGGGACGGGGTAACTATGGCTACACCTTC. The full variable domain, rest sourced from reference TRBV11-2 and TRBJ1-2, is EAGVAQSPRYKIIEKRQSVAFWCNPISGHATLYWYQQILGQGPKLLIQFQNNGVVDDSQLPKDRFSAERLKGVDSTLKIQPAKLEDSAVYLCASSFGGRGNYGYTFGSGTRLTVV.

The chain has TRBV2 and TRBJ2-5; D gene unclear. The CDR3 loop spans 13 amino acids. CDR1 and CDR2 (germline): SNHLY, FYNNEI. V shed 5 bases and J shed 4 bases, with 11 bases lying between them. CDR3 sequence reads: CASSSGGTETQYF. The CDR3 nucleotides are TGTGCCAGCAGTTCCGGTGGAACAGAGACCCAGTACTTC.

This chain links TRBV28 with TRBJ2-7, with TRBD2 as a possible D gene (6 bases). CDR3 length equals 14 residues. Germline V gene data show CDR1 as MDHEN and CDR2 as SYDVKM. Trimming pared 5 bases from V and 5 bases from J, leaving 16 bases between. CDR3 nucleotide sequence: TGTGCCAGCAGTGGAGGGACTCCCCAGGACGAGCAGTACTTC. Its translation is CASSGGTPQDEQYF. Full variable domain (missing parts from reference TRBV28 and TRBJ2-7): DVKVTQSSRYLVKRTGEKVFLECVQDMDHENMFWYRQDPGLGLRLIYFSYDVKMKEKGDIPEGYSVSREKKERFSLILESASTNQTSMYLCASSGGTPQDEQYFGPGTRLTVT.

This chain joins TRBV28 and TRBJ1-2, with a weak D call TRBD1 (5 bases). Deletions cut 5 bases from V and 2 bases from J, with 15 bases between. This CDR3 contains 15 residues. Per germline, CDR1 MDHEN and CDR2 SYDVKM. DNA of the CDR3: TGTGCCAGCAGTCCTATCAGGGTCTCCAACTATGGCTACACCTTC. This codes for CASSPIRVSNYGYTF.

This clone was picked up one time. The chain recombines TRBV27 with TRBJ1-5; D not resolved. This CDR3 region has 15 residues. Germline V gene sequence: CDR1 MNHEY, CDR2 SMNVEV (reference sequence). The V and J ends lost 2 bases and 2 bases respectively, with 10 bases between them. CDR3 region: CASSLISAGNQPQHF. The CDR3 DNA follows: TGTGCCAGCAGTTTAATCAGCGCAGGCAATCAGCCCCAGCATTTT.

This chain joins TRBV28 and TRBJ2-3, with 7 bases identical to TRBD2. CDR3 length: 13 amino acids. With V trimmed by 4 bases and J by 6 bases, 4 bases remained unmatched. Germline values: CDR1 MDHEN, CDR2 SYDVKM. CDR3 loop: CASSWISGDTQYF. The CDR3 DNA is TGTGCCAGCAGTTGGATTAGCGGGGATACGCAGTATTTT.

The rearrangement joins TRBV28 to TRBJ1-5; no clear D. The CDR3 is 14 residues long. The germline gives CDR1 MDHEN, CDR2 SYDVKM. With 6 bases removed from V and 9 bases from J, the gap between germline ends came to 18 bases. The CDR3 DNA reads TGTGCCAGCAGCCTAAGTAGGTCCGCTCGGCCCCAGCATTTT. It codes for CASSLSRSARPQHF.

The CDR3 sequence is CASSVATPSGSLGNNEQFF. The CDR3 nucleotides are TGTGCCAGCAGCGTAGCTACGCCTAGCGGGAGTTTGGGCAACAATGAGCAGTTCTTC. The rearrangement uses TRBV9 and TRBJ2-1; 10 bases align to TRBD2. The germline V gene encodes CDR1 SGDLS and CDR2 YYNGEE. This CDR3 is built from 19 residues. The trim removed 0 bases at V and 5 bases at J, leaving 14 bases unmatched. Using reference TRBV9 and TRBJ2-1 for the parts outside the CDR3, the full variable domain is DSGVTQTPKHLITATGQRVTLRCSPRSGDLSVYWYQQSLDQGLQFLIQYYNGEERAKGNILERFSAQQFPDLHSELNLSSLELGDSALYFCASSVATPSGSLGNNEQFFGPGTRLTVL.

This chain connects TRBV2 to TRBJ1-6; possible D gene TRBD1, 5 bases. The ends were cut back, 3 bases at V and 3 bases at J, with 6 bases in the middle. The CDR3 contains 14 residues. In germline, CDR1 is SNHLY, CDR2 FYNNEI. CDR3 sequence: CASSEGHYNSPLHF. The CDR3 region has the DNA TGTGCCAGCAGTGAGGGGCACTATAATTCACCCCTCCACTTT.

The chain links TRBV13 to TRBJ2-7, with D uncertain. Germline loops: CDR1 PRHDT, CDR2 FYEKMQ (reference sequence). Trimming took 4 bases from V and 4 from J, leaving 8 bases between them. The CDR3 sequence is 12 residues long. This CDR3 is CASSSGGYEQYF. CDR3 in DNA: TGTGCCAGCAGCTCCGGTGGGTACGAGCAGTACTTC.

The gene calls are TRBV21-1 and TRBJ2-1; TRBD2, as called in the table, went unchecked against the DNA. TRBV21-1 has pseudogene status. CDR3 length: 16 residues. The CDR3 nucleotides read TGTGCCAGCAGCAAAGAAACTAGCGGGAGGGCCTTCGAGCAGTTCTTC. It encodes CASSKETSGRAFEQFF.

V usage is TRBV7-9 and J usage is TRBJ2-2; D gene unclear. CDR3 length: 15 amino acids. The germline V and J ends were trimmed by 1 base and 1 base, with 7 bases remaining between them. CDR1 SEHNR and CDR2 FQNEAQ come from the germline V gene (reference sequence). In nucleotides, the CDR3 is TGTGCCAGCAGCTTAGAAAACAGGAACACCGGGGAGCTGTTTTTT. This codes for CASSLENRNTGELFF.

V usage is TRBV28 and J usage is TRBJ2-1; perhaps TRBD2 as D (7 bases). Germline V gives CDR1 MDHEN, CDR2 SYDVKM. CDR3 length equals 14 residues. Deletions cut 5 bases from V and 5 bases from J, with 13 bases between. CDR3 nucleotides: TGTGCCAGCAGTCTGGGGGGGCGCCACAATGAGCAGTTCTTC. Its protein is CASSLGGRHNEQFF.

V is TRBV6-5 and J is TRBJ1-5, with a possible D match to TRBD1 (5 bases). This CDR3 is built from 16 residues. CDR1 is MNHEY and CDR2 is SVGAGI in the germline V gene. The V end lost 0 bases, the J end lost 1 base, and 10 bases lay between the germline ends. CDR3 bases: TGTGCCAGCAGTTACTCTGCTGGGGCAAGCAATCAGCCCCAGCATTTT. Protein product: CASSYSAGASNQPQHF.

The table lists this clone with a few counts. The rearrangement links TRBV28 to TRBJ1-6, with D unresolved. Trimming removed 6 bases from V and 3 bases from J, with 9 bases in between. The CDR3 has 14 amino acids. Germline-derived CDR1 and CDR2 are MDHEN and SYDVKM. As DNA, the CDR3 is TGTGCCAGCAGACCGGCGAGCTATAATTCACCCCTCCACTTT. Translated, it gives CASRPASYNSPLHF.

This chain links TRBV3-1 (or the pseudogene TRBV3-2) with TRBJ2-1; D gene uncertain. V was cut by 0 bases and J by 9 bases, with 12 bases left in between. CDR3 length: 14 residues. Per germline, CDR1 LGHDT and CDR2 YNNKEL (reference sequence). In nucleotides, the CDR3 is TGTGCCAGCAGCCAAGACTACCCTGTGCCTGAGCAGTTCTTC. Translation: CASSQDYPVPEQFF.

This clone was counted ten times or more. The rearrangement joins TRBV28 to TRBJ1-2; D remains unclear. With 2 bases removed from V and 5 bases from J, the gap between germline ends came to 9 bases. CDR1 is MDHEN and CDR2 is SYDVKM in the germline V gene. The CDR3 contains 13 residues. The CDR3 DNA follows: TGTGCCAGCAGTTTAAAGTCCGGTTATGGCTACACCTTC. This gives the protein CASSLKSGYGYTF.

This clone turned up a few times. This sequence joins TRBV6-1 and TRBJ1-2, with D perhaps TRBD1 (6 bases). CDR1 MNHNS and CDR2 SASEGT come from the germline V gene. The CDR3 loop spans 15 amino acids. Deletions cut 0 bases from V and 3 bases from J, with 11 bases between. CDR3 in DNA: TGTGCCAGCAGTGAAGCAGTTACAGGGTACTATGGCTACACCTTC. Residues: CASSEAVTGYYGYTF.

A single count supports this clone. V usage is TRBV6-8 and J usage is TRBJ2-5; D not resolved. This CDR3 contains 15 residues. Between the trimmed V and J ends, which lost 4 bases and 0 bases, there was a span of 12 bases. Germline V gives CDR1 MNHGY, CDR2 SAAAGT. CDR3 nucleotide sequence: TGTGCCAGCAGTTGCCCCCTCGCGAACCAAGAGACCCAGTACTTC. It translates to CASSCPLANQETQYF.

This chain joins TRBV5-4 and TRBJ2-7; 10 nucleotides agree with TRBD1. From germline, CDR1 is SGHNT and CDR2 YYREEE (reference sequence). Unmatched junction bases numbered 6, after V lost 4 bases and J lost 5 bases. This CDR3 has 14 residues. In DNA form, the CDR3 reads TGTGCCAGCAGCCGGGACAGGGGTCGCGACGAGCAGTACTTC. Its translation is CASSRDRGRDEQYF.

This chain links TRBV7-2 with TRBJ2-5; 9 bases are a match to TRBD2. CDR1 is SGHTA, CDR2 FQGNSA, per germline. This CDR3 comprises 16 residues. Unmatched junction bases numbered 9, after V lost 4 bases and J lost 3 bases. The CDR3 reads CASSSRLADSKETQYF. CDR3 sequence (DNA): TGTGCCAGCAGCTCTAGACTAGCGGACAGTAAAGAGACCCAGTACTTC.